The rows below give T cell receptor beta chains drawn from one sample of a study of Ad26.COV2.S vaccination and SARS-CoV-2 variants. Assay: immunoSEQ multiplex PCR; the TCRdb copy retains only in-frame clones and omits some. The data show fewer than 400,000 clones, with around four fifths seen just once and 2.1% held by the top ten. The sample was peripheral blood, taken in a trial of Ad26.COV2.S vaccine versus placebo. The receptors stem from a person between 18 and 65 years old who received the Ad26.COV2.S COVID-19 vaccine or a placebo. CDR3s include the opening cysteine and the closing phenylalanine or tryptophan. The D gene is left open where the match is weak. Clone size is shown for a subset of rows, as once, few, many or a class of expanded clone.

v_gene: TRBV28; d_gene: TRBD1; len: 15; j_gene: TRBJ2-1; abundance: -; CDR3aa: CASIWAGQGAVEQFF; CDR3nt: TGTGCCAGCATCTGGGCGGGACAGGGGGCGGTTGAGCAGTTCTTC
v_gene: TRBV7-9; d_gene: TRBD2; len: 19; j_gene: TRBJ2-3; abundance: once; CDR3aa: CASSSGLAGASVRTDTQYF; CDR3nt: TGTGCCAGCAGCTCAGGACTAGCGGGGGCCTCTGTTCGGACAGATACGCAGTATTTT
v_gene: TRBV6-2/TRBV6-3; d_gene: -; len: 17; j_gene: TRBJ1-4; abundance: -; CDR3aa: CASSSVGQSSTNEKLFF; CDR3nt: TGTGCCAGCAGTTCCGTCGGACAGTCCTCAACTAATGAAAAACTGTTTTTT
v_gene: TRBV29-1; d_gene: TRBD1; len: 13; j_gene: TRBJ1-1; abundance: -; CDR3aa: CSAAGQGMTEAFF; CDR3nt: TGCAGCGCGGCAGGACAGGGGATGACTGAAGCTTTCTTT
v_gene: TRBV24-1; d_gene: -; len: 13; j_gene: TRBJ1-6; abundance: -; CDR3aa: CATSDRYNSPLHF; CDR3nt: TGTGCCACCAGTGATCGATATAATTCACCCCTCCACTTT
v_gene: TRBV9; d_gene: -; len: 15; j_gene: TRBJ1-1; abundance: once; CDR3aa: CASNRDPGGGTEAFF; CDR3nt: TGTGCCAGCAACCGGGACCCCGGAGGGGGCACTGAAGCTTTCTTT
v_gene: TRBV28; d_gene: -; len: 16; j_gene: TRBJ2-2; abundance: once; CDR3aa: CASSFLEVGNTGELFF; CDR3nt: TGTGCCAGCAGTTTTTTGGAGGTGGGGAACACCGGGGAGCTGTTTTTT
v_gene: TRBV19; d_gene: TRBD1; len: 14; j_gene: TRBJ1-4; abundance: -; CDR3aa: CASRQGAWEEKLFF; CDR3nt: TGTGCCAGTCGACAGGGGGCGTGGGAGGAAAAACTGTTTTTT
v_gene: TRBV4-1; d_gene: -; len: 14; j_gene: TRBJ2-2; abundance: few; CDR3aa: CASSQDTVAGELFF; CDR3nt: TGCGCCAGCAGCCAAGATACGGTAGCCGGGGAGCTGTTTTTT
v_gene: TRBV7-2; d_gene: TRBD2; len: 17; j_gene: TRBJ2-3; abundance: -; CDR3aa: CASSKGWTSGPGDTQYF; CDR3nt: TGTGCCAGCAGCAAGGGCTGGACTAGCGGCCCGGGAGATACGCAGTATTTT
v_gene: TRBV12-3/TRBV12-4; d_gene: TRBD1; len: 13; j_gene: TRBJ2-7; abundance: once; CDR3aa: CASTGTGTYEQYF; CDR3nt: TGTGCCAGCACCGGGACAGGTACCTACGAGCAGTACTTC
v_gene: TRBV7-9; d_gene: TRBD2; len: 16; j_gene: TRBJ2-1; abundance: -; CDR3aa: CASSHVTSGGYNEQFF; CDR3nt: TGTGCCAGCAGCCATGTCACTAGCGGGGGCTACAATGAGCAGTTCTTC
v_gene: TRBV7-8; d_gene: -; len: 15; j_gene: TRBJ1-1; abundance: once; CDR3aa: CASSPSTTIDTEAFF; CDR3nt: TGTGCCAGCAGCCCCTCGACAACAATTGACACTGAAGCTTTCTTT
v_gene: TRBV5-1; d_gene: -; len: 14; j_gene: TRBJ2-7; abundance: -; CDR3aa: CASRFSGHVSEQYF; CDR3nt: TGCGCCAGCAGGTTCTCGGGACACGTGTCCGAGCAGTACTTC
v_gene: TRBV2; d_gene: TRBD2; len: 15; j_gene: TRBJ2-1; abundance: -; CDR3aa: CASSELLAGSNEQFF; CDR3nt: TGTGCCAGCAGTGAATTACTAGCGGGGAGCAATGAGCAGTTCTTC
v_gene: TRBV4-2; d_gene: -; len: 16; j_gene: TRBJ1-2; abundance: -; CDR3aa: CASSPPSDIQKGGYTF; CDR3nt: TGTGCCAGCAGTCCCCCCAGCGATATCCAAAAAGGCGGCTACACCTTC
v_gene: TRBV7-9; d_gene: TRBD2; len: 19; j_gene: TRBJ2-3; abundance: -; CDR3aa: CASSALLGLAGGRRDTQYF; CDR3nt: TGTGCCAGCAGCGCCCTGCTCGGACTAGCGGGGGGGAGAAGAGATACGCAGTATTTT
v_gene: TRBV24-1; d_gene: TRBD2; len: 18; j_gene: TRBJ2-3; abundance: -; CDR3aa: CATSDLPLASGRTDTQYF; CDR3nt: TGTGCCACCAGTGACCTCCCCTTGGCTAGCGGGCGGACAGATACGCAGTATTTT
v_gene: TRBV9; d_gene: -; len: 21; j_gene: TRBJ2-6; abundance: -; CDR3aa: CASSVGRGQLTITSGANVLTF; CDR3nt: TGTGCCAGCAGCGTAGGTAGGGGCCAGCTAACCATCACCTCTGGGGCCAACGTCCTGACTTTC
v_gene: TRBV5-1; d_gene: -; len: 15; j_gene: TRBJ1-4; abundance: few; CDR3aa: CASSLGTARSEKLFF; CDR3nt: TGCGCCAGCAGCTTGGGAACAGCCCGGAGTGAAAAACTGTTTTTT
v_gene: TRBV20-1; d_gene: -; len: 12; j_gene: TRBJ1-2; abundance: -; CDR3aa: CSASGQYYGYTF; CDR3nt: TGCAGTGCTAGTGGTCAGTACTATGGCTACACCTTC
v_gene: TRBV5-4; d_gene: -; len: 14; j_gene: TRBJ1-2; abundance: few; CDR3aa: CASSLPGTSYGYTF; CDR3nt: TGTGCCAGCAGCTTGCCTGGCACATCCTATGGCTACACCTTC
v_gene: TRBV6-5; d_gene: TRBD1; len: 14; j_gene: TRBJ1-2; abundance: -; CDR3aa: CASRTRDRVHGYTF; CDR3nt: TGTGCCAGCAGAACCCGGGACAGGGTTCATGGCTACACCTTC
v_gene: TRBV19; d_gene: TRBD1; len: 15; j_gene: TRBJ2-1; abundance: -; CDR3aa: CASSIGQGSGNEQFF; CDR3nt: TGTGCCAGTAGTATAGGACAGGGGTCGGGGAATGAGCAGTTCTTC
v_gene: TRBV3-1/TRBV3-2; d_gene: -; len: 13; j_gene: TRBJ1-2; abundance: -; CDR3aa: CASSSQENYGYTF; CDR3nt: TGTGCCAGCAGCTCACAGGAAAACTATGGCTACACCTTC
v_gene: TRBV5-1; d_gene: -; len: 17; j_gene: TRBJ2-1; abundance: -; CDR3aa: CASSLAKSGGSYNEQFF; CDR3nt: TGCGCCAGCAGCTTGGCCAAGTCCGGCGGCTCCTACAATGAGCAGTTCTTC